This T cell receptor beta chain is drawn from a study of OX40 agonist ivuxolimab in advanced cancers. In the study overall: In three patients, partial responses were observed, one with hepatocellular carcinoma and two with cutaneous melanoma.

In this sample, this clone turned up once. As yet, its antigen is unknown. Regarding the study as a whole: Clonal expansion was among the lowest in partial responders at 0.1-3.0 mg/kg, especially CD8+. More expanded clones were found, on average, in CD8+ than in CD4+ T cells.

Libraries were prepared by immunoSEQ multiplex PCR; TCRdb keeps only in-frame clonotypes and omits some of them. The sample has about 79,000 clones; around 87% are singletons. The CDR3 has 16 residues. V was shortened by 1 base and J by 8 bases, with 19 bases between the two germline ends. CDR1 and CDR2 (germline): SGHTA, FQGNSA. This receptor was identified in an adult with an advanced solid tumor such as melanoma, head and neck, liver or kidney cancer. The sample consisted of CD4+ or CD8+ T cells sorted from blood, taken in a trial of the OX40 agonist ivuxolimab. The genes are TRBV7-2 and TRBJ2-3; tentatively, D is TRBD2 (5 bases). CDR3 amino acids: CASSLESSSFAGTQYF. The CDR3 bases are TGTGCCAGCAGCTTAGAGTCGAGTTCCTTTGCGGGTACGCAGTATTTT.